This T cell receptor beta chain is from a study of T cells in Graves' hyperthyroidism and ophthalmopathy. Lactation, pregnancy, other autoimmune disease or uncontrolled infection excluded patients. Each 10 ml fresh peripheral blood draw supplied the PBMCs. The TCR beta CDR3 regions underwent amplification using RNA transcripts as the source. The TCR CDR3 first-round RT-PCR relied on the HTBI primer set. TCRdb re-called the multiplex PCR reads through MiXCR, storing one row per CDR3 protein. This sample carries 650,000 to 850,000 distinct CDR3 sequences, around 19% of them seen once, and the ten largest clones take 16%. Germline V gene sequence: CDR1 KGHSH, CDR2 LQKENI. CDR3 length equals 12 residues. The V end lost 4 bases, the J end lost 5 bases, and 8 bases lay between the germline ends.

The chain employs TRBV18 and TRBJ2-5, with D perhaps TRBD1 (6 bases). Sequencing was done on a sample of blood. This TCR derives from a woman aged 45-59 years with Graves' hyperthyroidism that later progressed to Graves' ophthalmopathy. The CDR3 loop is CASSRQGETQYF. CDR3 sequence (DNA): TGTGCCAGCTCACGGCAGGGGGAGACCCAGTACTTC. The variable domain in full, completed from reference TRBV18 and TRBJ2-5, reads NAGVMQNPRHLVRRRGQEARLRCSPMKGHSHVYWYRQLPEEGLKFMVYLQKENIIDESGMPKERFSAEFPKEGPSILRIQQVVRGDSAAYFCASSRQGETQYFGPGTRLLVL.